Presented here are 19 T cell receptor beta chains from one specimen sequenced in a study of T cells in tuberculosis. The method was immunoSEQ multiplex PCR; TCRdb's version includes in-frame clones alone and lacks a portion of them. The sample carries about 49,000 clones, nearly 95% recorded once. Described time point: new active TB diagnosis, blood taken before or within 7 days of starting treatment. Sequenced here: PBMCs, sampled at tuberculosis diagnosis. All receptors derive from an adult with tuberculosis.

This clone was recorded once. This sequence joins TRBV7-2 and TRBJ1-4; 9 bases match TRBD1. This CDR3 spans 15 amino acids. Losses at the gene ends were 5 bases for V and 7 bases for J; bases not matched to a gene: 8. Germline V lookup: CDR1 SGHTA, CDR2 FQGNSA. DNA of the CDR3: TGTGCCAGCAGCACGGGACAGGGAGAGGGTGAAAAACTGTTTTTT. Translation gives CASSTGQGEGEKLFF.

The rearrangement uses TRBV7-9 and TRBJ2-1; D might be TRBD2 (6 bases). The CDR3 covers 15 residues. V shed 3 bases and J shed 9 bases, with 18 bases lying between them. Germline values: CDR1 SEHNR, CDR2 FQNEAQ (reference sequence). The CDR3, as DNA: TGTGCCAGCAGCTTTTTCGGCCCGGGAGCCGTTGAGCAGTTCTTC. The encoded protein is CASSFFGPGAVEQFF.

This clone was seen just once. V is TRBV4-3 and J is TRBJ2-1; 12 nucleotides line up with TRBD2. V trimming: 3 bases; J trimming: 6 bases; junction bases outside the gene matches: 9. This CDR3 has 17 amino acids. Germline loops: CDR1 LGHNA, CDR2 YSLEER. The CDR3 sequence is CASSQTQLAGGGNEQFF. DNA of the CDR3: TGCGCCAGCAGCCAGACCCAACTAGCGGGAGGTGGCAATGAGCAGTTCTTC.

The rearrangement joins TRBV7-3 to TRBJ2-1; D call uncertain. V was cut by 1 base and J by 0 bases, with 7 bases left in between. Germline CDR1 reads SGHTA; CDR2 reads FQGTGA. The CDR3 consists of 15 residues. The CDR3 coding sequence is TGTGCCAGCAGCTTAAACCCCAGCTCCTACAATGAGCAGTTCTTC. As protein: CASSLNPSSYNEQFF. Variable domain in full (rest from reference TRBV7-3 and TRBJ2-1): GAGVSQTPSNKVTEKGKYVELRCDPISGHTALYWYRQSLGQGPEFLIYFQGTGAADDSGLPNDRFFAVRPEGSVSTLKIQRTERGDSAVYLCASSLNPSSYNEQFFGPGTRLTVL.

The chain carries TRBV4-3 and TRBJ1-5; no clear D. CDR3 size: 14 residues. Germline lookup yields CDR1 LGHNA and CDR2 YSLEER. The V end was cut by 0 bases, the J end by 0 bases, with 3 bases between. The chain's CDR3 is CASSQEYSNQPQHF. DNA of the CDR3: TGCGCCAGCAGCCAAGAGTATAGCAATCAGCCCCAGCATTTT.

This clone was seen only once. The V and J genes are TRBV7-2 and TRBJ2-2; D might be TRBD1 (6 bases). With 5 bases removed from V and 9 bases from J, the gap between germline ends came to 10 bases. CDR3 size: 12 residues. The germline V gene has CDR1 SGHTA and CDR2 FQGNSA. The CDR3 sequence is CASSVQGWELFF. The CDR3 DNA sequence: TGTGCCAGCAGCGTACAGGGTTGGGAGCTGTTTTTT.

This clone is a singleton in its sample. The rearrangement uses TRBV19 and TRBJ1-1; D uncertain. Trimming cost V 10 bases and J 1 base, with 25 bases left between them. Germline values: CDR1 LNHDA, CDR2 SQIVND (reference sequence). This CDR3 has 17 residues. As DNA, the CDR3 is TGTGCCACCTCTCGTGGCACGGGGTATCGGACGAACACTGAAGCTTTCTTT. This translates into CATSRGTGYRTNTEAFF.

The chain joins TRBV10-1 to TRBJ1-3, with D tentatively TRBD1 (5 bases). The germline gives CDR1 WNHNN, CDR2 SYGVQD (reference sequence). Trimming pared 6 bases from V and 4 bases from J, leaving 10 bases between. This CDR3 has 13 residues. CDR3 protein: CASSRGEGNTIYF. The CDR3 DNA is TGCGCCAGCAGCCGGGGGGAAGGAAACACCATATATTTT.

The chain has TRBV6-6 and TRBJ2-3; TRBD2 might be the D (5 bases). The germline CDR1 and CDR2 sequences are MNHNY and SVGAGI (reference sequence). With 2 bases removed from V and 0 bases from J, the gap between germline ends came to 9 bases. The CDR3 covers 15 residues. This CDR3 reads CASSYEGTSTDTQYF. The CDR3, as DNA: TGTGCCAGCAGTTACGAGGGAACGAGCACAGATACGCAGTATTTT.

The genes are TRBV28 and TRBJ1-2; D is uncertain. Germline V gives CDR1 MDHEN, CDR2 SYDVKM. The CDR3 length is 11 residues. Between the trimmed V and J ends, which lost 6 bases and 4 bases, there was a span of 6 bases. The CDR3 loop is CASSQAYGYTF. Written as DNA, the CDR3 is TGTGCCAGCAGCCAAGCCTATGGCTACACCTTC.

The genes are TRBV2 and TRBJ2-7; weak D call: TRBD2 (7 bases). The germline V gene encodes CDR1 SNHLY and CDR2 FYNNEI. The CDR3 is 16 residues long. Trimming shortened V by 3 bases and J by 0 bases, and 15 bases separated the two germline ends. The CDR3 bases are TGTGCCAGCAGTGATATTATGGGGGGGGCCTCCTACGAGCAGTACTTC. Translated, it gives CASSDIMGGASYEQYF.

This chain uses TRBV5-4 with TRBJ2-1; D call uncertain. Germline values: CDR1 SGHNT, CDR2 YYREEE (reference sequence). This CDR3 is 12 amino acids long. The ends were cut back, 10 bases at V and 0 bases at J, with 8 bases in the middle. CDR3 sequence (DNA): TGTGCCTATTATAGCTCCTACAATGAGCAGTTCTTC. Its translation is CAYYSSYNEQFF. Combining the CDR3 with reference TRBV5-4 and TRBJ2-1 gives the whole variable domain ETGVTQSPTHLIKTRGQQVTLRCSSQSGHNTVSWYQQALGQGPQFIFQYYREEENGRGNFPPRFSGLQFPNYSSELNVNALELDDSALYLCAYYSSYNEQFFGPGTRLTVL.

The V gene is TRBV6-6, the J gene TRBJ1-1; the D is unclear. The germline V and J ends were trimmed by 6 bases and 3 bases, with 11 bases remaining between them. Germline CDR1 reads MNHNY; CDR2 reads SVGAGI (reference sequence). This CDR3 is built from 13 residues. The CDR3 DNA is TGTGCCAGCAGACCGTCAGGCGACACTGAAGCTTTCTTT. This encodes CASRPSGDTEAFF.

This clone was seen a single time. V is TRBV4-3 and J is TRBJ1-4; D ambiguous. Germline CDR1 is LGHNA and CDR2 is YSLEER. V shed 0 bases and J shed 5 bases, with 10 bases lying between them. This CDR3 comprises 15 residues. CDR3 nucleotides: TGCGCCAGCAGCCAAGATCGAGTAGCCAATGAAAAACTGTTTTTT. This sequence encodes CASSQDRVANEKLFF.

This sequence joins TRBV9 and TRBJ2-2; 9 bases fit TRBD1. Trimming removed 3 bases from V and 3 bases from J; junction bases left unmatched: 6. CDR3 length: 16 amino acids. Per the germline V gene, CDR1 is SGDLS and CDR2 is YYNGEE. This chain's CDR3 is CASSARDRVYTGELFF. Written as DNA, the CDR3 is TGTGCCAGCAGCGCGAGGGACAGGGTGTACACCGGGGAGCTGTTTTTT.

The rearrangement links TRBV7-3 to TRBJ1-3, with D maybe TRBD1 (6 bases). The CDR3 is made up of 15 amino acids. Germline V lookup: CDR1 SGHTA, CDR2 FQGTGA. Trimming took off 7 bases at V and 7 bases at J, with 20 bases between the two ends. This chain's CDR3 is CASTPTQGHANTIYF. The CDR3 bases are TGTGCCAGCACCCCAACACAGGGTCACGCGAACACCATATATTTT.

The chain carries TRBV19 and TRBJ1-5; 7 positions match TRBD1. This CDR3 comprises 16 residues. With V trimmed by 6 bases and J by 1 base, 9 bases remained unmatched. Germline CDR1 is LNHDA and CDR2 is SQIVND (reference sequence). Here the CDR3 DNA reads TGTGCCAGTAGGGCTGCGGCAGGGGGGAGCAATCAGCCCCAGCATTTT. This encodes CASRAAAGGSNQPQHF.

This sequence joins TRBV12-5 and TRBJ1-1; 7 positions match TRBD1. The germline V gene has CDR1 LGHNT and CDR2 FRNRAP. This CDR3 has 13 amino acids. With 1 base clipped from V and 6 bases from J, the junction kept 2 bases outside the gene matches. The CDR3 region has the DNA TGTGCTAGTGGTTTGGGACAGGGATCTGAAGCTTTCTTT. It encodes CASGLGQGSEAFF.

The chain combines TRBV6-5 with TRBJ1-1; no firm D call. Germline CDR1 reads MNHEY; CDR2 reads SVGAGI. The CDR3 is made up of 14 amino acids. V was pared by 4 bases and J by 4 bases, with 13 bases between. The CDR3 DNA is TGTGCCAGCAGTTTTTCGGGGTGGGGCACTGAAGCTTTCTTT. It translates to CASSFSGWGTEAFF.